This TCR beta chain was recovered during a study of blood T cells in healthy people across ages. With a J-beta primer mix and a sample-barcoded 5' primer, a second PCR ran roughly 6 to 11 cycles. TCRdb called the 5' RACE reads again in MiXCR, with one record for every CDR3 protein. Altogether around 790,000 distinct CDR3 sequences are present, around two fifths being singletons, with the ten largest covering nearly 20%. This CDR3 has 15 residues. The junction had 12 bases not matched to a gene; V was cut back by 6 bases and J by 5 bases. Germline assignment: CDR1 SGHTA and CDR2 FQGNSA. The sample was blood. The receptor's source is a man in his fifties or sixties in good health. V is TRBV7-2 and J is TRBJ1-1; 7 bases map to TRBD1. CDR3 residues: CASRSSGPGGTEAFF. In DNA, the CDR3 is TGTGCCAGCAGAAGCTCCGGGCCAGGGGGAACTGAAGCTTTCTTT.